Listed here are 22 T cell receptor beta chains from one sample, sequenced in a study of blood T cell repertoires in COVID-19. Measured with immunoSEQ multiplex PCR; TCRdb has only the in-frame clones, and not every one. Of about 140,000 clones in the sample, roughly 84% are singletons; the top ten hold more than 8.5%. Sample: peripheral blood. Every receptor here comes from a man aged 60 to 75 with active or convalescent COVID-19.

This clone occurred a few times. The V and J genes are TRBV18 and TRBJ1-2, with TRBD1 identical over 7 bases. The ends lost 6 bases at V and 8 bases at J; junction bases unmatched: 6. Germline loops: CDR1 KGHSH, CDR2 LQKENI. The CDR3 sequence is 12 residues long. CDR3: CASSSDRAGYTF. In DNA, the CDR3 is TGTGCCAGCTCGTCCGACAGGGCCGGCTACACCTTC.

This clone has only one observation. The gene calls are TRBV5-1 and TRBJ2-3; 12 bases agree with TRBD2. The germline CDR1 and CDR2 sequences are SGHRS and YFSETQ. CDR3 length: 17 amino acids. V shed 0 bases and J 5 bases; nucleotides not matched to a gene: 7. CDR3 loop: CASSLESSGRAQDTQYF. DNA for the CDR3: TGCGCCAGCAGCTTGGAATCTAGCGGGAGGGCCCAAGATACGCAGTATTTT. Supplemented by reference TRBV5-1 and TRBJ2-3, the full variable domain reads KAGVTQTPRYLIKTRGQQVTLSCSPISGHRSVSWYQQTPGQGLQFLFEYFSETQRNKGNFPGRFSGRQFSNSRSEMNVSTLELGDSALYLCASSLESSGRAQDTQYFGPGTRLTVL.

This chain connects TRBV29-1 to TRBJ1-1; 7 bases fit TRBD1. CDR3 length equals 13 residues. The germline V gene has CDR1 SQVTM and CDR2 ANQGSEA. The J segment lost 5 bases and the V segment lost 4 bases, leaving 7 bases of the junction unmatched. The chain's CDR3 is CSVVTGVWTEAFF. The CDR3 nucleotides read TGCAGCGTTGTTACAGGGGTCTGGACTGAAGCTTTCTTT.

The genes are TRBV7-8 and TRBJ2-5; the D is unclear. From germline, CDR1 is SGHVS and CDR2 FQNEAQ. The CDR3 has 14 amino acids. Trimming removed 1 base at V and 2 bases at J, with 8 bases between. CDR3 nucleotides: TGTGCCAGCAGCTTAGACATACAACAAGAGACCCAGTACTTC. This sequence encodes CASSLDIQQETQYF.

This clone was found once. The gene calls are TRBV6-5 and TRBJ1-4; TRBD1 agrees at 10 bases. Unmatched junction bases numbered 6, after V lost 6 bases and J lost 8 bases. Per germline, CDR1 MNHEY and CDR2 SVGAGI. This CDR3 contains 14 residues. The CDR3 nucleotides are TGTGCCAGCAGCCTGGGACAGGGGAACGAAAAACTGTTTTTT. Its protein product is CASSLGQGNEKLFF.

The rearrangement links TRBV25-1 to TRBJ1-3, with D possibly TRBD1 on 6 matching bases. Germline V gene lookup returns CDR1 MGHDK and CDR2 SYGVNS. The CDR3 length is 17 residues. Trimming shortened V by 4 bases and J by 0 bases, and 16 bases separated the two germline ends. CDR3 region: CASSVTGPRGSGNTIYF. The CDR3 DNA is TGTGCCAGCAGTGTGACAGGACCAAGGGGCTCTGGAAACACCATATATTTT.

The J gene is TRBJ2-7, the V gene TRBV14, with D possibly matching TRBD1 (5 bases). The CDR3 length is 17 residues. Germline CDR1 and CDR2: SGHDN and FVKESK. V dropped 1 base and J dropped 2 bases, with 18 bases sitting between them. In DNA form, the CDR3 reads TGTGCCAGCAGCCAAGCAGTTGGAGCAGGGCTCGCCTACGAGCAGTACTTC. The encoded protein is CASSQAVGAGLAYEQYF.

The chain couples TRBV30 to TRBJ2-5; 11 nucleotides agree with TRBD1. J was trimmed by 2 bases and V by 5 bases; bases with no gene match: 7. Per germline, CDR1 GTSNPN and CDR2 SVGIG (reference sequence). The length of the CDR3 is 15 residues. CDR3 nucleotides: TGTGCCTGGGCCCCGGACAGGGGGCCTCAAGAGACCCAGTACTTC. Translating gives CAWAPDRGPQETQYF.

This rearrangement joins TRBV10-2 to TRBJ1-6; no firm D call. In germline, CDR1 is WSHSY, CDR2 SAAADI. The CDR3 covers 16 residues. V lost 0 bases and J lost 8, with 14 bases in between. The CDR3 coding sequence is TGCGCCAGCAGTGAGTCCAGAACAGCCTTATATTCACCCCTCCACTTT. Residues: CASSESRTALYSPLHF.

This rearrangement joins TRBV19 to TRBJ2-3; 8 bases are a match to TRBD2. The CDR3 has 15 amino acids. Germline V gene sequence: CDR1 LNHDA, CDR2 SQIVND (reference sequence). The junction had 12 bases not matched to a gene; V was cut back by 6 bases and J by 7 bases. The CDR3 DNA is TGTGCCAGTAGAGGGACCCGGGGGGGAAACTATACGCAGTATTTT. Protein product: CASRGTRGGNYTQYF.

This CDR3 is CASSSYSGDYGYTF. The CDR3 DNA reads TGTGCCAGCAGCTCCTACTCAGGGGACTATGGCTACACCTTC. The gene calls are TRBV7-2 and TRBJ1-2, with D possibly matching TRBD1 (6 bases). The CDR3 extends over 14 amino acids. Germline values: CDR1 SGHTA, CDR2 FQGNSA. Trimming took 4 bases from V and 3 from J, leaving 12 bases between them.

The V gene is TRBV6-5, the J gene TRBJ1-6; D might be TRBD1 (5 bases). Germline loops: CDR1 MNHEY, CDR2 SVGAGI. This CDR3 has 14 amino acids. V was trimmed by 7 bases and J by 8 bases, leaving 15 bases between them. This CDR3 is CASKRGKGDSPLHF. The CDR3 coding sequence is TGTGCCAGCAAACGGGGGAAAGGTGATTCACCCCTCCACTTT.

This sequence joins TRBV6-5 and TRBJ1-4; 10 nucleotides agree with TRBD1. The germline CDR1 and CDR2 sequences are MNHEY and SVGAGI. CDR3 length equals 14 residues. V dropped 8 bases and J dropped 8; count of bases not matched to a gene: 8. For the CDR3, the DNA is TGTGCCAGCGAGGACAGGGGGGTAGGCGAAAAACTGTTTTTT. Its translation is CASEDRGVGEKLFF.

This clone was recorded a few times. The chain joins TRBV7-9 to TRBJ2-1; TRBD2 agrees at 13 bases. The germline V gene has CDR1 SEHNR and CDR2 FQNEAQ (reference sequence). Trimming at V came to 5 bases and at J to 7 bases, leaving 5 bases not matched to a gene. The CDR3 is 15 residues long. The CDR3 nucleotides are TGTGCCAGCAGCGGACTAGCGGGAGCCGGGAATGAGCAGTTCTTC. Translated, it gives CASSGLAGAGNEQFF.

The chain has TRBV18 and TRBJ2-5, with D possibly matching TRBD1 (6 bases). Germline V gene lookup returns CDR1 KGHSH and CDR2 LQKENI. This CDR3 is built from 14 residues. V was pared by 4 bases and J by 1 base, with 10 bases between. CDR3: CASSLVTGQETQYF. CDR3 in DNA: TGTGCCAGCTCACTAGTGACAGGCCAAGAGACCCAGTACTTC.

The chain links TRBV5-6 to TRBJ1-6; TRBD1 might be the D (6 bases). CDR3 length: 15 residues. Looked up from germline, CDR1 is SGHDT and CDR2 is YYEEEE. V lost 4 bases, J lost 10 bases, and 18 bases lay in between. The CDR3 nucleotides are TGTGCCAGCAGCCGCGACAGGTCCGAAGGATCACCCCTCCACTTT. This codes for CASSRDRSEGSPLHF.

The V and J genes are TRBV7-2 and TRBJ1-1; possibly TRBD1 for D (5 bases). CDR1 SGHTA and CDR2 FQGNSA come from the germline V gene. The V gene lost 1 base and the J gene lost 6 bases, with 15 bases spanning the gap. CDR3 length equals 15 residues. CDR3 region: CASSLVGAKGAEAFF. The CDR3 coding sequence is TGTGCCAGCAGCTTAGTAGGAGCCAAAGGGGCTGAAGCTTTCTTT. The full variable domain, with the rest looked up from reference TRBV7-2 and TRBJ1-1, is GAGVSQSPSNKVTEKGKDVELRCDPISGHTALYWYRQSLGQGLEFLIYFQGNSAPDKSGLPSDRFSAERTGGSVSTLTIQRTQQEDSAVYLCASSLVGAKGAEAFFGQGTRLTVV.

The chain has TRBV18 and TRBJ1-5; 12 bases align to TRBD1. This CDR3 is 15 amino acids long. Looked up from germline, CDR1 is KGHSH and CDR2 is LQKENI. The trim removed 2 bases at V and 7 bases at J, leaving 3 bases unmatched. The CDR3 here is CASSPSGQGAQPQHF. In DNA form, the CDR3 reads TGTGCCAGCTCACCATCGGGACAGGGGGCGCAGCCCCAGCATTTT.

The chain employs TRBV3-1 (or the pseudogene TRBV3-2) and TRBJ1-1, with D maybe TRBD1 (6 bases). Germline values: CDR1 LGHDT, CDR2 YNNKEL (reference sequence). With 3 bases removed from V and 1 base from J, the gap between germline ends came to 12 bases. The CDR3 length is 15 residues. The chain's CDR3 is CASSQTGARNTEAFF. CDR3 nucleotides: TGTGCCAGCAGCCAGACAGGCGCGCGGAACACTGAAGCTTTCTTT.

The chain joins TRBV4-2 to TRBJ2-7; 7 bases line up with TRBD2. Germline V gene sequence: CDR1 LGHNA, CDR2 YNFKEQ. The CDR3 length is 17 residues. Trimming at V came to 2 bases and at J to 2 bases, leaving 12 bases not matched to a gene. The CDR3 region is CASSQPPGWGGTYEQYF. The CDR3 DNA reads as TGTGCCAGCAGCCAACCCCCGGGGTGGGGGGGAACCTACGAGCAGTACTTC.

The CDR3 nucleotides read TGTGCCAGCAGTTGGGGACAGGGGGTAACTAATGAAAAACTGTTTTTT. It specifies CASSWGQGVTNEKLFF. The chain is built from TRBV6-5 and TRBJ1-4; TRBD1 matches 11 bases. The trim removed 4 bases at V and 1 base at J, leaving 2 bases unmatched. The CDR3 is 16 amino acids. Looked up from germline, CDR1 is MNHEY and CDR2 is SVGAGI.

This clone has only one observation. The chain employs TRBV23-1 and TRBJ1-2, with a weak D call TRBD1 (6 bases). TRBV23-1 is an open reading frame whose function is uncertain. There are 13 residues in the CDR3. V was shortened by 2 bases and J by 8 bases, with 12 bases between the two germline ends. CDR3 sequence: CASSQPRTEGYTF. The DNA of the CDR3 is TGCGCCAGCAGTCAACCTAGGACAGAGGGCTACACCTTC.